Below, 23 T cell receptor beta chains from the same sample are listed, as sequenced in a study of human T cells and chemical hapten exposure. Time point denoted: patch test 2, 6 weeks after DPC sensitization. As for treatment: therapeutic diphenylcyclopropenone sensitization with weekly scalp DPC. MiXCR, run by TCRdb on the RACE reads, gives a single entry per CDR3 protein. The data contain about 84,000 distinct CDR3 sequences, more than 9% of them seen just once; the ten biggest clones take up around 4.7%. Sequenced here: whole blood, sampled in connection with sensitization to the hapten diphenylcyclopropenone (DPC). The receptors originated from a woman aged 45-60 years with alopecia areata. Some clones in this sample may be carry-over from other donors' samples.

This chain joins TRBV20-1 and TRBJ1-1, with D tentatively TRBD1 (5 bases). The germline V gene has CDR1 DFQATT and CDR2 SNEGSKA (reference sequence). This CDR3 has 13 residues. V was clipped by 5 bases and J by 1 base, with 11 bases between them. The CDR3 nucleotides are TGCAGTGCTCAGAAGCAGGGGAACACTGAAGCTTTCTTT. This translates into CSAQKQGNTEAFF.

This clonotype has a count of ten or more. The chain recombines TRBV6-2 or TRBV6-3 with TRBJ2-5; no definite D call. Germline CDR1 is MNHEY and CDR2 is SVGEGT. The CDR3 totals 14 residues. The V and J ends lost 8 bases and 5 bases respectively, with 18 bases between them. CDR3 sequence reads: CASSSYPTEETQYF. CDR3 in DNA: TGTGCCAGCTCCTCTTACCCGACGGAGGAGACCCAGTACTTC.

The sample holds many counts of this clonotype. The chain combines TRBV11-2 with TRBJ1-6; a possible D gene is TRBD1 (5 bases). V was cut by 1 base and J by 6 bases, with 10 bases left in between. Germline-derived CDR1 and CDR2 are SGHAT and FQNNGV. The CDR3 extends over 15 amino acids. The CDR3 coding sequence is TGTGCCAGCAGCTTAGTTGGACAAATTAATTCACCCCTCCACTTT. Translating gives CASSLVGQINSPLHF.

At least ten counts were recorded for this clonotype. This sequence joins TRBV28 and TRBJ2-7, with TRBD2 identical over 10 bases. CDR1 is MDHEN and CDR2 is SYDVKM in the germline V gene. The V and J ends lost 6 bases and 6 bases, in that order; junction bases with no gene match: 8. This CDR3 is built from 14 residues. CDR3 sequence: CASRKALAGVEQYF. CDR3 DNA sequence: TGTGCCAGCAGAAAGGCCCTAGCGGGAGTCGAGCAGTACTTC. Looking up the rest from reference TRBV28 and TRBJ2-7 gives the full variable domain: DVKVTQSSRYLVKRTGEKVFLECVQDMDHENMFWYRQDPGLGLRLIYFSYDVKMKEKGDIPEGYSVSREKKERFSLILESASTNQTSMYLCASRKALAGVEQYFGPGTRLTVT.

The CDR3 DNA follows: TGTGCCAGCAGCGATAGGGATCTGGGGAGGGTTGGCGAGCAGTACTTC. It codes for CASSDRDLGRVGEQYF. The rearrangement links TRBV6-5 to TRBJ2-7, with TRBD2 matching 7 bases. This CDR3 has 16 residues. V lost 6 bases, J lost 6 bases, and 17 bases stayed unmatched. The V gene's germline CDR1 is MNHEY and CDR2 SVGAGI.

This clonotype was detected many times. CDR3 loop: CASSGDSRTGNTIYF. The CDR3, as DNA: TGTGCCAGCAGCGGGGACAGCAGAACTGGAAACACCATATATTTT. The chain employs TRBV11-2 and TRBJ1-3, with 7 bases identical to TRBD1. V shed 5 bases, J shed 2 bases, and the junction held 6 bases outside the gene matches. Germline CDR1 and CDR2: SGHAT and FQNNGV. The CDR3 contains 15 residues.

This chain links TRBV5-5 with TRBJ1-1; D is unclear. Germline V lookup: CDR1 SGHKS, CDR2 YYEKEE (reference sequence). CDR3 length equals 15 residues. Trimming removed 1 base from V and 4 bases from J, with 14 bases in between. For the CDR3, the DNA is TGTGCCAGCAGCTTGTTACTGGTTATGGGCACTGAAGCTTTCTTT. It codes for CASSLLLVMGTEAFF. The complete variable domain, with remaining parts taken from reference TRBV5-5 and TRBJ1-1, reads DAGVTQSPTHLIKTRGQQVTLRCSPISGHKSVSWYQQVLGQGPQFIFQYYEKEERGRGNFPDRFSARQFPNYSSELNVNALLLGDSALYLCASSLLLVMGTEAFFGQGTRLTVV.

This clonotype was recorded many times. CDR3 in amino acids: CASSDTSSREQFF. The CDR3 DNA follows: TGTGCCAGCAGTGATACTAGTTCTCGGGAGCAGTTCTTC. The rearrangement uses TRBV2 and TRBJ2-1, with D possibly being TRBD2 (5 bases). V was clipped by 3 bases and J by 10 bases, with 13 bases between them. Germline CDR1 reads SNHLY; CDR2 reads FYNNEI. This CDR3 is built from 13 residues.

The sample holds many counts of this clonotype. The chain recombines TRBV7-9 with TRBJ1-4; 9 bases match TRBD1. The CDR3 is 19 residues long. With V trimmed by 5 bases and J by 0 bases, 13 bases remained unmatched. CDR1 SEHNR and CDR2 FQNEAQ come from the germline V gene (reference sequence). The CDR3 region is CASSERQGTGHATNEKLFF. The CDR3 DNA sequence: TGTGCCAGCAGCGAGCGGCAAGGGACAGGGCATGCAACTAATGAAAAACTGTTTTTT.

This clonotype was seen at least ten times. This chain joins TRBV4-1 and TRBJ2-1, with D uncertain. V shed 2 bases and J shed 4 bases, with 6 bases lying between them. The germline V gene has CDR1 MGHRA and CDR2 YSYEKL. The CDR3 is made up of 13 amino acids. DNA of the CDR3: TGCGCCAGCAGCCAATCTAGATACAATGAGCAGTTCTTC. This encodes CASSQSRYNEQFF.

This clonotype has only a few counts. The V call is TRBV27, the J call TRBJ2-3; D call uncertain. V lost 5 bases to trimming and J lost 7 bases, with 16 bases between them. CDR1 and CDR2 (germline): MNHEY, SMNVEV (reference sequence). CDR3 length: 14 amino acids. The CDR3 loop reads CASSRAGWLNTQYF. The CDR3 nucleotides read TGTGCCAGCAGTAGGGCCGGTTGGTTAAATACGCAGTATTTT.

This clonotype was found a few times. The J gene is TRBJ2-7, the V gene TRBV6-2 or TRBV6-3, with no clear D. The CDR3 is 11 residues long. Germline loops: CDR1 MNHEY, CDR2 SVGEGT. The V gene lost 6 bases and the J gene lost 0 bases, with 3 bases spanning the gap. The DNA for the CDR3 is TGTGCCAGCAGACGCTCCTACGAGCAGTACTTC. Amino acids: CASRRSYEQYF.

V and J are TRBV20-1 and TRBJ2-7; the match to TRBD2 covers 12 bases. The ends lost 6 bases at V and 4 bases at J; junction bases unmatched: 4. CDR3 length: 13 amino acids. The germline V gene encodes CDR1 DFQATT and CDR2 SNEGSKA (reference sequence). DNA of the CDR3: TGCAGTGCGAAGACTAGCGGGAGTTACGAGCAGTACTTC. Protein product: CSAKTSGSYEQYF.

The sample holds many counts of this clonotype. This chain links TRBV10-2 with TRBJ2-1; 9 bases line up with TRBD2. The CDR3 covers 15 residues. The germline CDR1 and CDR2 sequences are WSHSY and SAAADI. V lost 6 bases to trimming and J lost 9 bases; unmatched junction nucleotides: 12. The CDR3 DNA follows: TGCGCCAGCAGGCCCGGTGCGGGAGGGCCATTTGAGCAGTTCTTC. Translating it yields CASRPGAGGPFEQFF.

CDR3 sequence (DNA): TGTGCCAGCAGTTTATCTGTGGGGGGCGAGCAGTACTTC. It yields the protein CASSLSVGGEQYF. The chain combines TRBV27 with TRBJ2-7, with D possibly matching TRBD2 (6 bases). Trimming removed 0 bases at V and 6 bases at J, with 9 bases between. Germline CDR1 is MNHEY and CDR2 is SMNVEV (reference sequence). The CDR3 length is 13 residues.

Details on this clonotype: This may stem from a read error, because a much larger clone lies one nucleotide away. This rearrangement joins TRBV6-2 or TRBV6-3 to TRBJ2-7; 8 nucleotides match TRBD1. The CDR3 has 14 residues. In germline, CDR1 is MNHEY, CDR2 SVGEGT. Germline trimming cut 5 bases from V and 4 bases from J; bases unmatched to any gene: 7. The CDR3 spells CASSEDRAHYEQYF. For the CDR3, the DNA is TGTGCCAGCAGTGAGGACAGGGCTCATTACGAGCAGTACTTC.

The chain joins TRBV3-1 to TRBJ1-2; weak D call: TRBD1 (5 bases). CDR1 and CDR2 from the germline V gene are LGHDT and YNNKEL (reference sequence). This CDR3 is built from 16 residues. V was pared by 4 bases and J by 2 bases, with 17 bases between. The CDR3 DNA reads as TGTGCCAGCAGCCCCCGCATGGCGGGGGTAAACTATGGCTACACCTTC. Protein product: CASSPRMAGVNYGYTF.

This clonotype was counted only a few times. The chain has TRBV2 and TRBJ2-1, with 13 bases fitting TRBD2. This CDR3 is built from 17 residues. CDR1 SNHLY and CDR2 FYNNEI come from the germline V gene. J was trimmed by 8 bases and V by 3 bases; bases with no gene match: 10. The CDR3 DNA reads TGTGCCAGCAGTGACCTGACGACTAGCGGGAGGAGGGATGAGCAGTTCTTC. Translation gives CASSDLTTSGRRDEQFF.

This clonotype was recorded at least ten times. J is TRBJ2-7 and V is TRBV29-1, with 7 bases fitting TRBD1. The trim removed 4 bases at V and 12 bases at J, leaving 6 bases unmatched. CDR3 length equals 10 residues. CDR1 and CDR2 (germline): SQVTM, ANQGSEA. The CDR3 DNA sequence: TGCAGCGTTGTACAGGGGAAGCGGTACTTC. Amino acids: CSVVQGKRYF.

This clonotype was picked up many times. The chain recombines TRBV7-8 with TRBJ1-5; D unresolved. CDR1 and CDR2 (germline): SGHVS, FQNEAQ. V lost 1 base, J lost 4 bases, and 11 bases lay in between. This CDR3 contains 15 residues. The CDR3 is CASSLGRSLNQPQHF. CDR3 nucleotide sequence: TGTGCCAGCAGCTTAGGACGGTCCCTAAATCAGCCCCAGCATTTT.

The genes are TRBV7-8 and TRBJ2-1, with 10 bases identical to TRBD1. CDR1 is SGHVS, CDR2 FQNEAQ, per germline. Trimming cost V 5 bases and J 7 bases; bases outside gene matches: 5. The CDR3 spans 14 residues. The CDR3 is CASSPPGQGNEQFF. In DNA form, the CDR3 reads TGTGCCAGCAGCCCACCGGGACAGGGGAATGAGCAGTTCTTC.

A remark on this clonotype: One end of the junction does not line up with germline, which may come from a read error. The rearrangement links TRBV20-1 to TRBJ2-3; D might be TRBD2 (6 bases). In germline, CDR1 is DFQATT, CDR2 SNEGSKA (reference sequence). This CDR3 has 14 residues. This chain's CDR3 is CSAHSGSGTDAQYF. CDR3 sequence (DNA): TGCAGTGCCCACTCGGGTAGCGGCACAGATGCGCAGTATTTT.

This clonotype was observed a handful of times. V gene TRBV28 combines with J gene TRBJ2-3, with D possibly matching TRBD2 (6 bases). Germline V lookup: CDR1 MDHEN, CDR2 SYDVKM. The V end lost 5 bases, the J end lost 4 bases, and 16 bases lay between the germline ends. The CDR3 extends over 15 amino acids. The CDR3 reads CASSRAQWGADTQYF. CDR3 nucleotides: TGTGCCAGCAGTAGGGCGCAGTGGGGGGCAGATACGCAGTATTTT.